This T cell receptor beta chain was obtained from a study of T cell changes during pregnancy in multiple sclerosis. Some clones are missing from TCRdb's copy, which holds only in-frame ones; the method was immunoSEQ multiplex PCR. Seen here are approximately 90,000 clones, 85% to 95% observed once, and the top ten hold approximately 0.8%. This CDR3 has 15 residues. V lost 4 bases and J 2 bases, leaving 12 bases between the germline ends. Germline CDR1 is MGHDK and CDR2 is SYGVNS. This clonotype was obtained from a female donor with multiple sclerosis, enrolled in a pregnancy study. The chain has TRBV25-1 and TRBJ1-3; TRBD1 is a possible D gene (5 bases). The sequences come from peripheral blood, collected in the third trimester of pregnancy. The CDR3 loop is CASSGLPGAGNTIYF. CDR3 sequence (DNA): TGTGCCAGCAGTGGGCTCCCGGGGGCTGGAAACACCATATATTTT.